The following is a TCR beta chain sequence with its context. Its target is unknown. The data derive from a study of shared clonotypes between healthy human individuals. Study information: Each donor had three CD4 naive, three CD4 memory, two CD8 naive and one CD8 memory plate. The study's findings and limits: Sampling was confined to blood; repertoires within tissues likely differ. It was observed that roughly 5.4% of naive CD4 clonotypes were shared across a handful of donors.

Profiling relied on immunoSEQ multiplex PCR, and the TCRdb table lists in-frame clones only, not all of them. The sample includes around 1.5 million clones, approximately 98% of them seen just once. Germline CDR1 and CDR2: MDHEN and SYDVKM. V lost 3 bases and J lost 3, with 5 bases in between. This CDR3 contains 13 residues. The investigators split CD4+ cells into a CD45RA+ naive subset and a CD45RA-negative memory subset. The chain combines TRBV28 with TRBJ1-4; no firm D call. The origin of this receptor is a man aged 25 to 40 in good health. The material sequenced was naive CD4+ T cells sorted from blood. The subset here: CD45RA+ positively selected. The CDR3 nucleotides are TGTGCCAGCAGTTTTGCGGCTAATGAAAAACTGTTTTTT. This encodes CASSFAANEKLFF.